A selection of T cell receptor beta chains follows, all from one sample in a study of blood T cell repertoires in COVID-19. TCRdb keeps only in-frame clones here, not all; method: immunoSEQ multiplex PCR. This sample has around 300,000 clones, with 80% to 90% found just once. Sequencing was done on a sample of peripheral blood. The receptors stem from a woman aged 70-85 years with acute or convalescent COVID-19. CDR3s include the opening cysteine and the closing phenylalanine or tryptophan. A D gene is named only where the DNA matches it firmly. The size entry is marked missing in some rows and otherwise reads once, few, many or a size class.

>.|TRBJ2-6|TRBV3-1/TRBV3-2|TRBD1
TGTGCCAGCAGCCAAGGACACAGGGGCAACTCTGGGGCCAACGTCCTGACTTTC
CASSQGHRGNSGANVLTF
>.|TRBJ2-2|TRBV2|TRBD2
TGTGCCAGCAGTGAAGCGGGGGGGTTCATCGGGGAGCTGTTTTTT
CASSEAGGFIGELFF
>once|TRBJ1-1|TRBV5-4|.
TGTGCCAGCAGCTTGGGGGCTGGTGGGGCTTTCTTT
CASSLGAGGAFF
>.|TRBJ2-3|TRBV30|TRBD1
TGTGCCTGGAGTAGTGGGACAGGGATTTATACGCAGTATTTT
CAWSSGTGIYTQYF
>.|TRBJ2-5|TRBV7-9|.
TGTGCCAGCAGCCAACAGGCCCCCAAGGGGACCCAGTACTTC
CASSQQAPKGTQYF
>.|TRBJ2-4|TRBV10-3|TRBD1
TGTGCCATCAGCCAATCAGGGGGCGCAAACATTCAGTACTTC
CAISQSGGANIQYF
>.|TRBJ2-1|TRBV5-1|TRBD2
TGCGCCAGCAGCACCCCAAGCGGGGGGGCGGACAAAGAGCAGTTCTTC
CASSTPSGGADKEQFF
>.|TRBJ2-1|TRBV24-1|.
TGTGCCACCAGTGATTTGGACCTACCGGGTGAGCAGTTCTTC
CATSDLDLPGEQFF
>.|TRBJ2-7|TRBV13|TRBD2
TGTGCCAGCAGCCGCCGTAGAGGACTAGCGGGGTCCTACGAGCAGTACTTC
CASSRRRGLAGSYEQYF
>.|TRBJ1-6|TRBV3-1/TRBV3-2|.
TGTGCCAGCAGCCAACAATATAATTCACCCCTCCACTTT
CASSQQYNSPLHF
>.|TRBJ1-3|TRBV6-5|TRBD1
TGTGCCAGCAGTTACTCGACAGGGTCGGCTGGAAACACCATATATTTT
CASSYSTGSAGNTIYF
>.|TRBJ2-1|TRBV5-1|.
TGCGCCAGCAGCTTGGAGCCAGGGGGGAGGAACGAGCAGTTCTTC
CASSLEPGGRNEQFF
>.|TRBJ2-5|TRBV5-1|TRBD2
TGCGCCAGCACCCAGCGGGGGCAACAAGAGACCCAGTACTTC
CASTQRGQQETQYF
>.|TRBJ1-2|TRBV19|TRBD1
TGTGCCAGTAGTAAGAGCTGGAGGACAGGGTTGAATTATGGCTACACCTTC
CASSKSWRTGLNYGYTF
>few|TRBJ1-3|TRBV6-6|.
TGTGCCAGTTCACCTACTCCAGGAAACACCATATATTTT
CASSPTPGNTIYF
>.|TRBJ2-7|TRBV5-5|.
TGTGCCAGCACCGTTTCCGGGACACCAGATAGGGAGCAGTACTTC
CASTVSGTPDREQYF
>.|TRBJ1-1|TRBV4-2|TRBD1
TGTGCCAGCAGCCAAGGGGGACAGGGGTTGACGGAAGCTTTCTTT
CASSQGGQGLTEAFF
>once|TRBJ1-1|TRBV30|.
TGTGCCTGGAGTGTACAGGCCCCAGAAGCTTTCTTT
CAWSVQAPEAFF
>.|TRBJ2-1|TRBV7-9|.
TGTGCCAGCAGCTCCCAGCCGAGCGGGGAGCAGTTCTTC
CASSSQPSGEQFF
>.|TRBJ1-1|TRBV2|.
TGTGCCGAAAACTCCGGGGAGAACACTGAAGCTTTCTTT
CAENSGENTEAFF
>.|TRBJ1-5|TRBV2|.
TGTGCCAGCAGTGGGGGCCAGGGAGGGAGGCCCCAGCATTTT
CASSGGQGGRPQHF
>.|TRBJ2-2|TRBV19|.
TGTGCCAGTAGACCCACCATGGGGAGGACCTCGAACACCGGGGAGCTGTTTTTT
CASRPTMGRTSNTGELFF
>.|TRBJ1-1|TRBV2|TRBD1
TGTGCCAGCAGTCCCGACAGGGTCAACACTGAAGCTTTCTTT
CASSPDRVNTEAFF
>once|TRBJ1-2|TRBV29-1|TRBD1
TGCAGCGTGAGGGGGCCGCTTGGCTACACCTTC
CSVRGPLGYTF
>once|TRBJ2-5|TRBV7-9|TRBD2
TGTGCCAGCAGCCCTTCTAGCGGGCCCCAAGAGACCCAGTACTTC
CASSPSSGPQETQYF
>.|TRBJ2-6|TRBV3-1/TRBV3-2|.
TGTGCCAGCAGCCAAGAAGCATCAAGCTCTGGGGCCAACGTCCTGACTTTC
CASSQEASSSGANVLTF
>.|TRBJ1-6|TRBV19|TRBD1
TGTGCCAGTAGGCCAGCCCTACAGGGGTGGAATTCACCCCTCCACTTT
CASRPALQGWNSPLHF
>.|TRBJ2-2|TRBV11-3|TRBD2
TGTGCCAGCAGCCCTCCCCGGGGGGACACCGGGGAGCTGTTTTTT
CASSPPRGDTGELFF
>.|TRBJ1-1|TRBV13|.
TGTGCCAGCAGCTCGCAGGGGACTGAAGCTTTCTTT
CASSSQGTEAFF
>.|TRBJ2-5|TRBV9|TRBD2
TGTGCCAGCAGTGAAGGACTAGCGGGGGGTAGAAAAGAGACCCAGTACTTC
CASSEGLAGGRKETQYF